The next 13 T cell receptor beta chains were all read from a single sample in a study of CD8+ T cells in alopecia areata. TCR sequencing used cDNA made by reverse transcription of extracted RNA. Method: immunoSEQ multiplex PCR; TCRdb's copy keeps in-frame clones and lacks some. The sample yields about 110,000 clones, without any singletons. The sample consisted of lesional skin. These TCRs come from a C3H/HeJ mouse with alopecia areata. Mice of this strain are of MHC haplotype H2-k.

This clone showed up just a few times. The genes and germline here are from mouse. Read data end 4 residues before the CDR3 end; the end is taken from the germline J gene. The chain employs TRBV13-1 and TRBJ2-1; 7 bases match TRBD2. Losses at the gene ends were 2 bases for V and 3 bases for J; bases not matched to a gene: 2. This CDR3 has 14 amino acids. Germline loops: CDR1 NSHNY, CDR2 SYGAGN. The DNA read from the CDR3 is TGTGCCAGCAGTGAGCGACTGGGCTATGCT. Residues: CASSERLGYA. The whole CDR3 reads CASSERLGYAEQFF.

This clone was observed a handful of times. Gene names are the mouse ones. The CDR3 is cut off 4 residues early in the read; its end comes from the germline J gene. This rearrangement joins TRBV1 to TRBJ1-1; TRBD1 matches at 8 bases. The V gene's germline CDR1 is NSQYPW and CDR2 LRSPGD (reference sequence). CDR3 size: 15 residues. J was trimmed by 0 bases and V by 3 bases; bases with no gene match: 3. CDR3 protein: CTCSAGTGANTEVFF. The part of the CDR3 DNA that was read is TGCACCTGCAGTGCCGGGACAGGAGCAAACACA.

This clone appeared a few times. Here the gene names and germline are mouse. The read halts 4 residues ahead of the CDR3 end, with the missing end drawn from the germline J gene. This rearrangement joins TRBV1 to TRBJ2-3; D may be TRBD2 (6 bases). Trimming took off 6 bases at V and 0 bases at J, with 13 bases between the two ends. The CDR3 contains 15 residues. Per germline, CDR1 NSQYPW and CDR2 LRSPGD (reference sequence). This CDR3 reads CTCSPLWGSAETLYF. The CDR3 bases that were read are TGCACCTGCAGCCCCCTCTGGGGTAGTGCAGAA.

This clone has just a few counts. The gene names here belong to mouse. The sequence runs out 4 residues before the end of the CDR3; the remainder is reconstructed from the germline J gene. The rearrangement joins TRBV1 to TRBJ2-4; TRBD2 might be the D (7 bases). Trimming took off 2 bases at V and 0 bases at J, with 15 bases between the two ends. Germline assignment: CDR1 NSQYPW and CDR2 LRSPGD (reference sequence). The CDR3 is made up of 17 amino acids. This CDR3 reads CTCSAPGLGASQNTLYF. The CDR3 DNA, read in part, is TGCACCTGCAGTGCACCCGGGCTGGGGGCTAGTCAAAAC.

On this clone itself: Any gene name here is a mouse gene name. The sequence runs out 4 residues before the end of the CDR3; the remainder is reconstructed from the germline J gene. The chain employs TRBV19 and TRBJ2-3, with a weak D call TRBD1 (5 bases). Trimming took off 4 bases at V and 0 bases at J, with 9 bases between the two ends. The CDR3 length is 14 residues. Germline CDR1 is FNHDT and CDR2 is SITEND (reference sequence). The CDR3 DNA, read in part, is TGTGCCAGCAGTCGGCCAGGGAGTGCAGAA. This encodes CASSRPGSAE. The CDR3 reads in full as CASSRPGSAETLYF.

As concerns this clone: Mouse names are used for the genes. The CDR3 extends 4 residues past the end of the read, so its final part is completed from the germline J gene. V is TRBV13-3 and J is TRBJ2-4; 10 nucleotides match TRBD1. This CDR3 is built from 17 residues. The germline V gene encodes CDR1 NNHDY and CDR2 SYVADS. Trimming cost V 0 bases and J 0 bases; bases outside gene matches: 4. The DNA read from the CDR3 is TGTGCCAGCAGTGATGCCCGGGACAGGGGTAGTCAAAAC. Translation: CASSDARDRGSQN. The full CDR3 protein reads CASSDARDRGSQNTLYF.

This clone has just a few counts. Gene names are the mouse ones. The observed sequence ends 4 residues before the CDR3 terminus, with the missing tail filled in from the germline J gene. V gene TRBV1 combines with J gene TRBJ2-1; 9 bases align to TRBD1. The trim removed 0 bases at V and 4 bases at J, leaving 4 bases unmatched. The germline CDR1 and CDR2 sequences are NSQYPW and LRSPGD (reference sequence). This CDR3 region has 16 residues. The CDR3 spells CTCSADFGQGYAEQFF. The CDR3 DNA, read in part, is TGCACCTGCAGTGCAGATTTCGGACAGGGGTATGCT.

The sample holds many counts of this clone. The gene names here belong to mouse. The CDR3 end is not reached by the read, which stops 4 residues before it; the germline J gene fills it in. The chain is built from TRBV1 and TRBJ2-3; D gene uncertain. V was trimmed by 3 bases and J by 0 bases, leaving 7 bases between them. The CDR3 consists of 14 residues. CDR1 is NSQYPW, CDR2 LRSPGD, per germline (reference sequence). CDR3 DNA, as far as it was read: TGCACCTGCAGTGCGACAAAAAGTGCAGAA. Translated, it gives CTCSATKSAE. The whole CDR3 reads CTCSATKSAETLYF.

Many counts were recorded for this clone. All gene names here are mouse names. With the read ending 4 residues before the CDR3 end, the germline J gene is used to fill in that end. The chain carries TRBV13-3 and TRBJ2-7; 8 bases align to TRBD2. The CDR3 sequence is 14 residues long. The V and J ends lost 2 bases and 2 bases, in that order; junction bases with no gene match: 3. CDR1 is NNHDY, CDR2 SYVADS, per germline. The CDR3 DNA, read in part, is TGTGCCAGCAGTGAGAACTGGGGGACCTAT. This encodes CASSENWGTY. The whole CDR3 protein reads CASSENWGTYEQYF.

As to this clone: Gene names are the mouse ones. The read ends 4 residues shy of where the CDR3 ends; the end is completed using the germline J gene. Other nucleotide sequences in the sample specify the same CDR3. V and J are TRBV13-3 and TRBJ2-1; tentatively, D is TRBD2 (6 bases). This CDR3 contains 12 residues. Germline CDR1 reads NNHDY; CDR2 reads SYVADS. The V end lost 4 bases, the J end lost 6 bases, and 8 bases lay between the germline ends. The CDR3 loop is CASSSGVAEQFF. The CDR3 bases that were read are TGTGCCAGCAGTTCTGGGGTTGCT.

This clone has more than one count but fewer than ten. Here the gene names and germline are mouse. The read halts 4 residues ahead of the CDR3 end, with the missing end drawn from the germline J gene. This rearrangement joins TRBV13-1 to TRBJ2-1; 7 bases are shared with TRBD1. Germline V lookup: CDR1 NSHNY, CDR2 SYGAGN. The CDR3 extends over 15 amino acids. Trimming removed 2 bases from V and 1 base from J; junction bases left unmatched: 3. CDR3 bases read: TGTGCCAGCAGTGACAACAGGGGCAACTATGCT. Its translation: CASSDNRGNYA. The whole CDR3 sequence is CASSDNRGNYAEQFF.

This clone was found many times. Gene names refer to mouse genes. The CDR3 end lies 4 residues beyond the end of the read and is filled in from the germline J gene. The same CDR3 is also encoded by other DNA sequences in this sample. The chain combines TRBV13-3 with TRBJ2-5, with D possibly TRBD2 on 6 matching bases. Germline CDR1 is NNHDY and CDR2 is SYVADS. The CDR3 spans 15 residues. V was pared by 1 base and J by 3 bases, with 12 bases between. Partial CDR3 DNA: TGTGCCAGCAGTGATCCCTGGGGAAATCAAGAC. This translates into CASSDPWGNQD. The entire CDR3 protein reads CASSDPWGNQDTQYF.

As for this clone: TCRdb lists a protein that is different at residue 13 from the translated DNA; the protein given here uses the DNA translation. Gene names follow the mouse nomenclature. Read sequence stops 3 residues before the CDR3 end, and the germline J gene provides the missing end. This chain uses TRBV13-1 with TRBJ1-3, with D tentatively TRBD1 (5 bases). V lost 4 bases and J 0 bases, leaving 14 bases between the germline ends. Germline CDR1 and CDR2: NSHNY and SYGAGN. This CDR3 contains 16 residues. CDR3 sequence reads: CASSLDIKISGNTLYF. CDR3 DNA (partial): TGTGCCAGCAGTTTGGACATTAAAATTTCTGGAAATACG.